This T cell receptor beta chain was sequenced during a study of shared clonotypes between healthy human individuals (TCRdb year 2020). Background on the whole study: The cohort included a few men and a couple of women between 18 and 49 years of age. Per donor, three plates each were used for CD4 naive and CD4 memory, two for CD8 naive, and one for CD8 memory. The study deeply sequenced blood TCR repertoires of several healthy adults to estimate repertoire size and the extent of clonotype sharing between individuals. Libraries were prepared and TCR repertoires were sequenced by different laboratories using diverse techniques, in order to increase sequencing depth and limit assay-specific biases. Leukapheresis yielded between about 0.85 and 9 billion PBMCs per donor. Overall study results and their limits: When a few donors were compared, the shared fraction of clonotypes was around 5% for naive CD4, more than 3% for naive CD8, more than 2% for memory CD4, and less than 0.5% for memory CD8. Sampling was limited to blood, and TCR repertoires in tissue likely differ from TCR repertoires in blood. Naive subsets generally had larger estimated clonotype richness than memory subsets did. Compared with non-shared clonotypes, the clonotypes found in all four sorted-subset donors had higher generation probabilities. The small number of donors limited the genetic and exposure-history diversity represented. Incomplete sequencing was indicated by rarefaction of sorted-subset datasets, despite the large sequencing depth. Pairwise subsampling led to the expectation that sequencing depth would affect the degree of clonotype sharing among donors.

Points on this clone: Its specific antigen is unknown. No per-base quality is available; no much larger clone lies one base away.

From a lookup of the germline V gene, CDR1 and CDR2 are SGHAT and FQNNGV. V has 6 bases trimmed and J has 3 bases trimmed; junction bases matching no gene number 15. From the cysteine up to the phenylalanine, the CDR3 has a length of 17 residues. This entry keeps only the CDR3 DNA: 51 bases, framed from base 1. CD8 naive samples consisted of CD45RO-negative cells that were positively selected for CCR7, yielding a CD45RA+CCR7+ population without TemRA cells. The donors were healthy, HIV-negative adults with no recently reported acute infections or vaccinations. Every donor was a Caucasian adult living in Nashville, Tennessee, USA. Blood was obtained by leukapheresis, after which PBMCs were separated by Ficoll-Histopaque density gradient centrifugation and cryopreserved in liquid nitrogen vapor phase. Analytical flow cytometry was used to check the purity and quantity of every magnetically sorted T cell population. Each sorted fraction had its genomic DNA isolated and then quantified by UV absorbance on a Nanodrop 2000c.

TCR CDR3 regions were amplified from genomic DNA by multiplex PCR using the deep immunoSEQ assay. For each cell subset, the extracted genomic DNA was distributed evenly across all wells of several immunoSEQ 96-well plates, and each plate served as one replicate. Each replicate PCR for sorted subsets received around 0.2 ug genomic DNA, equal to tens of thousands of T cell genomes. Purified libraries were measured with a Qubit 3.0 fluorometer, size-checked on a Bioanalyzer 2100, and measured again with the KAPA Library Quantification kit. Every immunoSEQ 96-well plate was sequenced on a separate single-read 150-cycle Illumina NextSeq 550 flow cell. Per the source publication's procedure: Because the immunoSEQ output included only junctional sequences and no quality scores, the filtering could not be the same as the filtering used for full-length reads. Sequences were annotated with PyIR, a Python wrapper for IgBLAST v1.9, using IMGT germline references to assign V/J genes and CDR3. Reads were removed for weak V/J assignments (E-value above 1e-6), missing CDR3, stop codons, out-of-frame junctions, or ambiguous translated residues. V3J clonotypes were defined as sequences sharing the same inferred V gene, J gene, and CDR3 amino acid sequence. Percentage overlap between repertoires was calculated by dividing the number of shared unique clonotypes by the size of the smaller repertoire. Three approaches were used to assess repertoire richness: RTK rarefaction, the Chao1 estimator, and Recon v2.1 estimates of unobserved clonotypes. For all TCRbeta clonotypes obtained by the gDNA method from several donors, generation probabilities were computed with OLGA. In its TCRdb copy, this immuneACCESS table keeps in-frame sequences only and misses some clones. Where compared with another copy, unresolved V genes explain less than half of these, and the others have no known cause. The V and J calls and clone size come from that table; D and trimming were worked out from the DNA. The sample contains fewer than 1 million clones, just over 95% of them found a single time. The biggest ten clones account for 0.2% to 0.25% of the sample.

Rearrangement joined TRBV11-2 to TRBJ2-7; TRBD1 lines up with 9 middle nucleotides. The source is a man aged 25-45 years in good health. The sample consisted of naive CD8+ T cells sorted from blood. Explained via the paper, the cell subset or site label denotes: CD45RA+CCR7+. The sequenced DNA: TGTGCCAGCAGTCTCGGGTACGCGGGACAGGGAAACTACGAGCAGTACTTC. Translation gives CASSLGYAGQGNYEQYF. With the portions outside the CDR3 filled from the reference TRBV11-2 and TRBJ2-7 genes, the complete variable region becomes EAGVAQSPRYKIIEKRQSVAFWCNPISGHATLYWYQQILGQGPKLLIQFQNNGVVDDSQLPKDRFSAERLKGVDSTLKIQPAKLEDSAVYLCASSLGYAGQGNYEQYFGPGTRLTVT.